The entry below gives a single T cell receptor (beta chain) sequence along with its context. Its antigen is still unknown. This entry comes from a study of metastatic and nonmetastatic thyroid tumors. Across the whole study: It was across blood and tumor or nodule tissue from malignant and benign thyroid patients that repertoires were compared.

Germline-derived CDR1 and CDR2 are SNHLY and FYNNEI. CDR3 length equals 17 residues. Trimming left V 3 bases short and J 6 bases short, with 20 bases between. The study's findings and limits: Within blood and tumor, benign nodules reportedly had significantly lower TCR beta diversity than malignant thyroid tumors did.

Using MiXCR, TCRdb reanalyzed the PCR reads. The table shows about 20,000 clones, with nearly 25% occurring only once. No patient received treatment before thyroid surgery. This receptor was identified in a female donor with papillary thyroid cancer or a benign thyroid nodule (not recorded which). Some clones in this sample may be carry-over from other donors' samples. The V gene is TRBV2, the J gene TRBJ1-4, with unresolved D. What was sequenced was tumor tissue. CDR3 in amino acids: CASSDPPHWGVDEKLFF. CDR3 nucleotide sequence: TGTGCCAGCAGTGATCCACCCCACTGGGGAGTTGATGAAAAACTGTTTTTT.